This entry lists 26 T cell receptor beta chains sequenced from one sample in a study of T cell repertoires in cytomegalovirus infection. One entry per CDR3 protein, called by TCRdb with MiXCR from the reads. Of roughly 760,000 distinct CDR3 sequences listed, 35% are singletons. Sequenced material: PBMCs. The receptors originated from a human donor in good health (CMV status not recorded). Some clones in this sample may be carry-over from other donors' samples.

V gene TRBV12-3 or TRBV12-4 combines with J gene TRBJ2-5, with D hard to call. The CDR3 runs 15 residues. V was pared by 4 bases and J by 2 bases, with 14 bases between. CDR3 protein: CASSSATQAQETQYF. The CDR3 DNA sequence: TGTGCCAGCAGTTCCGCGACCCAGGCACAAGAGACCCAGTACTTC.

The chain is built from TRBV19 and TRBJ1-2, with D tentatively TRBD1 (5 bases). V gave up 4 bases and J gave up 6 bases, with 9 bases separating them. CDR1 is LNHDA and CDR2 is SQIVND in the germline V gene (reference sequence). This CDR3 contains 12 residues. The CDR3 coding sequence is TGTGCCAGTAGTACAGGGTTAGATGGCTACACCTTC. Protein: CASSTGLDGYTF. Based on the CDR3 plus reference TRBV19 and TRBJ1-2, the full variable domain is DGGITQSPKYLFRKEGQNVTLSCEQNLNHDAMYWYRQDPGQGLRLIYYSQIVNDFQKGDIAEGYSVSREKKESFPLTVTSAQKNPTAFYLCASSTGLDGYTFGSGTRLTVV.

The chain recombines TRBV19 with TRBJ1-5, with TRBD1 matching 7 bases. CDR1 is LNHDA and CDR2 is SQIVND in the germline V gene (reference sequence). V gave up 3 bases and J gave up 3 bases; unmatched junction bases: 11. This CDR3 has 17 amino acids. The CDR3 here is CASSILAGDSSNQPQHF. In DNA, the CDR3 is TGTGCCAGTAGTATCCTCGCGGGGGACAGCTCCAATCAGCCCCAGCATTTT.

This clonotype was recorded a few times. The rearrangement links TRBV15 to TRBJ1-2, with D tentatively TRBD1 (6 bases). From germline, CDR1 is LNHNV and CDR2 YYDKDF (reference sequence). V was shortened by 0 bases and J by 0 bases, with 14 bases between the two germline ends. CDR3 length equals 17 residues. CDR3 coding DNA: TGTGCCACCAGCAGAGATCTGGCCAGGGGTTCTAACTATGGCTACACCTTC. Its protein is CATSRDLARGSNYGYTF. Together with reference TRBV15 and TRBJ1-2, the CDR3 gives the full variable domain: DAMVIQNPRYQVTQFGKPVTLSCSQTLNHNVMYWYQQKSSQAPKLLFHYYDKDFNNEADTPDNFQSRRPNTSFCFLDIRSPGLGDTAMYLCATSRDLARGSNYGYTFGSGTRLTVV.

There are many counts of this clonotype. The V and J genes are TRBV7-6 and TRBJ2-5, with 7 bases fitting TRBD1. Germline CDR1 and CDR2: SGHVS and FNYEAQ. After removal of 5 bases from V and 2 bases from J, the junction contained 5 bases not matched to a gene. CDR3 length equals 14 residues. The chain's CDR3 is CASSLRGSQETQYF. In nucleotides, the CDR3 is TGTGCCAGCAGCCTCAGGGGGTCTCAAGAGACCCAGTACTTC. Full variable domain (missing parts from reference TRBV7-6 and TRBJ2-5): GAGVSQSPRYKVTKRGQDVALRCDPISGHVSLYWYRQALGQGPEFLTYFNYEAQQDKSGLPNDRFSAERPEGSISTLTIQRTEQRDSAMYRCASSLRGSQETQYFGPGTRLLVL.

Only a few counts were recorded for this clonotype. This chain connects TRBV4-1 to TRBJ2-5; TRBD2 matches at 7 bases. Trimming cost V 3 bases and J 5 bases; bases outside gene matches: 0. The CDR3 sequence is 12 residues long. Germline values: CDR1 MGHRA, CDR2 YSYEKL. CDR3 region: CASSHGGETQYF. DNA of the CDR3: TGCGCCAGCAGCCACGGGGGGGAGACCCAGTACTTC.

As concerns this clonotype: Given the absence of the conserved phenylalanine or tryptophan at the CDR3 end, a read error is likely. This rearrangement joins TRBV20-1 to TRBJ1-2; D might be TRBD1 (5 bases). The CDR3 runs 13 residues. The germline gives CDR1 DFQATT, CDR2 SNEGSKA (reference sequence). V lost 1 base and J 0 bases, leaving 6 bases between the germline ends. CDR3 loop: CSARGGTNYGYTL. As DNA, the CDR3 is TGCAGTGCTAGAGGGGGCACTAACTATGGCTACACCTTA.

The chain is built from TRBV5-5 and TRBJ2-7, with a possible D match to TRBD1 (5 bases). The CDR3 spans 15 residues. V dropped 0 bases and J dropped 0 bases, with 10 bases sitting between them. Per germline, CDR1 SGHKS and CDR2 YYEKEE (reference sequence). The CDR3 loop is CASSLDRSLSYEQYF. CDR3 DNA sequence: TGTGCCAGCAGCTTGGACAGGTCTCTCTCCTACGAGCAGTACTTC.

The V and J genes are TRBV19 and TRBJ2-7; D remains ambiguous. Germline V lookup: CDR1 LNHDA, CDR2 SQIVND (reference sequence). This CDR3 region has 13 residues. Trimming took off 5 bases at V and 4 bases at J, with 12 bases between the two ends. For the CDR3, the DNA is TGTGCCAGTAGTGTTCTTCCCTCGTACGAGCAGTACTTC. Amino acids: CASSVLPSYEQYF.

This sequence joins TRBV7-8 and TRBJ2-1, with 7 bases aligning to TRBD2. The CDR3 has 14 residues. CDR1 and CDR2 (germline): SGHVS, FQNEAQ. V lost 5 bases and J lost 4; bases outside the gene matches: 5. The CDR3 nucleotides are TGTGCCAGCAGCCGGGAGGAGGGTTACAATGAGCAGTTCTTC. Translated: CASSREEGYNEQFF.

The sample holds a few counts of this clonotype. The chain uses TRBV7-9 and TRBJ2-4; D call uncertain. Trimming stripped 5 bases from V and 2 bases from J, with 10 bases between. Per germline, CDR1 SEHNR and CDR2 FQNEAQ (reference sequence). This CDR3 contains 14 residues. CDR3 DNA sequence: TGTGCCAGCAGCCCCCTAGATCCCAAAAACATTCAGTACTTC. Translation: CASSPLDPKNIQYF.

The CDR3 nucleotides are TGTGCCAGCGGACAGTTAATGGCGGGCGACATTCAGTACTTC. This translates into CASGQLMAGDIQYF. The V call is TRBV28, the J call TRBJ2-4, with a possible D match to TRBD1 (6 bases). Trimming shortened V by 8 bases and J by 8 bases, and 19 bases separated the two germline ends. Germline CDR1 and CDR2: MDHEN and SYDVKM. The length of the CDR3 is 14 residues.

The V and J genes are TRBV6-2 or TRBV6-3 and TRBJ1-4, with D possibly TRBD1 on 5 matching bases. With 5 bases removed from V and 8 bases from J, the gap between germline ends came to 15 bases. Germline CDR1 and CDR2: MNHEY and SVGEGT. The CDR3 has 14 amino acids. The CDR3 bases are TGTGCCAGCAGTCACGGGACTCGCGGGGAAAAACTGTTTTTT. This codes for CASSHGTRGEKLFF.

This clonotype was observed a few times. This chain uses TRBV7-9 with TRBJ1-3; no clear D. Trimming stripped 3 bases from V and 0 bases from J, with 12 bases between. Per the germline V gene, CDR1 is SEHNR and CDR2 is FQNEAQ (reference sequence). The CDR3 contains 16 residues. CDR3 nucleotide sequence: TGTGCCAGCAGCTTCGCCGCCGGTATCTCTGGAAACACCATATATTTT. It yields the protein CASSFAAGISGNTIYF.

J is TRBJ2-1 and V is TRBV7-8; D unresolved. V was trimmed by 1 base and J by 9 bases, leaving 7 bases between them. CDR3 size: 12 residues. Germline V gives CDR1 SGHVS, CDR2 FQNEAQ. For the CDR3, the DNA is TGTGCCAGCAGCTTAGAACCGACTGAGCAGTTCTTC. It encodes CASSLEPTEQFF.

This chain joins TRBV5-1 and TRBJ2-3, with 8 bases fitting TRBD2. V shed 0 bases, J shed 5 bases, and the junction held 5 bases outside the gene matches. The CDR3 loop spans 15 amino acids. Germline CDR1 reads SGHRS; CDR2 reads YFSETQ. In DNA form, the CDR3 reads TGCGCCAGCAGCTTGGAAGTTAGCGGGGTAGATACGCAGTATTTT. Its translation is CASSLEVSGVDTQYF.

The chain is built from TRBV5-1 and TRBJ1-6, with 10 bases identical to TRBD1. V was pared by 4 bases and J by 8 bases, with 6 bases of the junction left unmatched. CDR3 length: 15 amino acids. In germline, CDR1 is SGHRS, CDR2 YFSETQ. The CDR3 region is CASSLPGTGDSPLHF. DNA of the CDR3: TGCGCCAGCAGCCTCCCCGGGACAGGGGATTCACCCCTCCACTTT.

This sequence joins TRBV7-2 and TRBJ2-7; no clear D. Germline V lookup: CDR1 SGHTA, CDR2 FQGNSA. CDR3 length: 14 residues. Trimming shortened V by 1 base and J by 6 bases, and 13 bases separated the two germline ends. DNA of the CDR3: TGTGCCAGCAGCTTAGATGGCAGGCGCAGCGAGCAGTACTTC. It yields the protein CASSLDGRRSEQYF.

The V and J genes are TRBV28 and TRBJ2-7, with D unclear. Germline CDR1 is MDHEN and CDR2 is SYDVKM. Trimming took off 2 bases at V and 5 bases at J, with 13 bases between the two ends. The CDR3 sequence is 14 residues long. The CDR3 DNA follows: TGTGCCAGCAGTTTAGACTCTTTGTTTCACGAGCAGTACTTC. Protein sequence: CASSLDSLFHEQYF.

V and J are TRBV27 and TRBJ2-1; D not certain. This CDR3 spans 12 amino acids. Germline CDR1 and CDR2: MNHEY and SMNVEV (reference sequence). V was clipped by 8 bases and J by 6 bases, with 11 bases between them. The CDR3 bases are TGTGCCAGCTCCCCTGCGCTCAATGAGCAGTTCTTC. It translates to CASSPALNEQFF.

The chain is built from TRBV10-3 and TRBJ2-5; no reliable D call. The V gene lost 10 bases and the J gene lost 1 base, with 10 bases spanning the gap. Germline CDR1 ENHRY, CDR2 SYGVKD. This CDR3 is built from 12 residues. CDR3 sequence (DNA): TGTGCCACCGGCAGCGCCCAAGAGACCCAGTACTTC. Translated: CATGSAQETQYF.

In regard to this clonotype: The missing conserved phenylalanine or tryptophan at the end of this CDR3 makes a read error likely. The CDR3 coding sequence is TGTGCCAGCAGATCGGACATCCGTTCCTCCTACGAGCAGTACCTC. This encodes CASRSDIRSSYEQYL. The chain is built from TRBV7-8 and TRBJ2-7; D is perhaps TRBD1 (5 bases). The CDR3 runs to 15 residues. Trimming left V 6 bases short and J 0 bases short, with 15 bases between. Germline values: CDR1 SGHVS, CDR2 FQNEAQ.

The table lists this clonotype with many counts. V is TRBV7-2 and J is TRBJ1-2; D unresolved. V lost 1 base and J lost 10, with 4 bases in between. Germline values: CDR1 SGHTA, CDR2 FQGNSA. This CDR3 has 10 amino acids. CDR3: CASSLGAYTF. CDR3 in DNA: TGTGCCAGCAGCTTAGGGGCCTACACCTTC.

This clonotype was counted only a few times. V gene TRBV11-3 combines with J gene TRBJ1-5; a possible D gene is TRBD1 (5 bases). This CDR3 contains 15 residues. V lost 5 bases and J 2 bases, leaving 13 bases between the germline ends. The germline gives CDR1 SGHNT, CDR2 YENEEA. CDR3 sequence (DNA): TGTGCCAGCAGCGTCGGATGGGGGGGCAATCAGCCCCAGCATTTT. Translation gives CASSVGWGGNQPQHF.

In regard to this clonotype: Since the CDR3 does not end with the conserved phenylalanine or tryptophan, this likely comes from a read error. V is TRBV29-1 and J is TRBJ2-1, with 9 nucleotides matching TRBD2. Unmatched junction bases numbered 5, after V lost 4 bases and J lost 10 bases. Per germline, CDR1 SQVTM and CDR2 ANQGSEA. The CDR3 is 12 residues long. This CDR3 reads CSVVQRGVEQFL. The CDR3 region has the DNA TGCAGCGTTGTCCAGCGGGGGGTGGAGCAGTTCTTA.

The rearrangement links TRBV7-9 to TRBJ2-4; D not certain. The CDR3 contains 15 residues. Trimming took off 5 bases at V and 0 bases at J, with 11 bases between the two ends. CDR1 and CDR2 from the germline V gene are SEHNR and FQNEAQ (reference sequence). DNA for the CDR3: TGTGCCAGCAGCACCGAGCTTTCAGCCAAAAACATTCAGTACTTC. This sequence encodes CASSTELSAKNIQYF.